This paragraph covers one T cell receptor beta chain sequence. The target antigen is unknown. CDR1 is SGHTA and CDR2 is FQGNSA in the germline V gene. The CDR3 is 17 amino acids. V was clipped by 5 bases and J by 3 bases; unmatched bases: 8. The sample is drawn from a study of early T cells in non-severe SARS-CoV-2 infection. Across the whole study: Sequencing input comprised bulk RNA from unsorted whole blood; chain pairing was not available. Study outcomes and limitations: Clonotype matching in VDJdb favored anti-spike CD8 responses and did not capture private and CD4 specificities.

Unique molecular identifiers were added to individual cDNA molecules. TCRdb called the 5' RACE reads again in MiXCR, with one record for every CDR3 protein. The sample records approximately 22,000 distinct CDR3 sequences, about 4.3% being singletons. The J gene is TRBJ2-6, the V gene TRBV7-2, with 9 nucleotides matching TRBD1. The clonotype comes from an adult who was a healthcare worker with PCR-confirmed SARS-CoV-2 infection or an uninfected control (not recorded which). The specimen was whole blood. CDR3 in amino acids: CASSQGTGMVGANVLTF. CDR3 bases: TGTGCCAGCAGCCAAGGGACAGGGATGGTTGGGGCCAACGTCCTGACTTTC.